Shown below are 27 T cell receptor beta chains from a single sample sequenced in a study of blood T cell repertoires in COVID-19 (dated by TCRdb to 2018 to 2021). Libraries came from the immunoSEQ multiplex PCR assay. Drawn from immuneACCESS, this table holds only the in-frame rearrangements with V and J called that TCRdb kept. Clones are partly lost; checked studies trace under half to an unresolved V gene and leave the rest unexplained. In all, the sample holds fewer than 250,000 clones, and 83% of those were seen once. The ten largest clones add up to around 5.2% of the sample. Sequencing was carried out using peripheral blood. The receptors come from a human donor in a cohort sampled during active COVID-19.

In DNA, the CDR3 is TGTGCCATCAGCTCGGACAGACCGATGGAGACCCAGTACTTC. This translates into CAISSDRPMETQYF. The chain recombines TRBV10-3 with TRBJ2-5; tentative D call: TRBD1 (6 bases). V lost 6 bases, J lost 5 bases, and 16 bases lay in between. Germline V gene data show CDR1 as ENHRY and CDR2 as SYGVKD. The CDR3 loop spans 14 amino acids.

V usage is TRBV10-2 and J usage is TRBJ1-1; D call uncertain. Germline CDR1 WSHSY, CDR2 SAAADI. The CDR3 has 13 residues. Trimming pared 0 bases from V and 8 bases from J, leaving 10 bases between. The CDR3 loop is CASSESAVAEAFF. The CDR3 DNA sequence: TGCGCCAGCAGTGAGTCGGCCGTAGCAGAAGCTTTCTTT.

The chain uses TRBV14 and TRBJ2-6; a weak D match, TRBD2 (6 bases). The germline V gene encodes CDR1 SGHDN and CDR2 FVKESK. The CDR3 spans 13 residues. V was clipped by 8 bases and J by 2 bases, with 7 bases between them. The CDR3 sequence: CASRRAGANVLTF. CDR3 in DNA: TGTGCCAGCCGGAGGGCTGGGGCCAACGTCCTGACTTTC.

In this sample, this clone turned up once. The V call is TRBV24-1, the J call TRBJ2-3, with 8 bases lining up with TRBD1. The trim removed 0 bases at V and 8 bases at J, leaving 12 bases unmatched. The germline CDR1 and CDR2 sequences are KGHDR and SFDVKD. This CDR3 region has 17 residues. The CDR3 spells CATSDLQMGQVKPTQYF. As DNA, the CDR3 is TGTGCCACCAGTGATTTGCAGATGGGACAGGTTAAGCCTACGCAGTATTTT.

The chain uses TRBV28 and TRBJ2-7; TRBD1 matches 10 bases. The CDR3 totals 13 residues. Germline CDR1 is MDHEN and CDR2 is SYDVKM. The trim removed 9 bases at V and 5 bases at J, leaving 7 bases unmatched. In DNA, the CDR3 is TGTGCCAGTTACCGGGACAGGGGTCACGAGCAGTACTTC. Translating gives CASYRDRGHEQYF.

This clone has more than one count but fewer than ten. The J gene is TRBJ2-7, the V gene TRBV5-1; 7 bases fit TRBD2. The trim removed 0 bases at V and 6 bases at J, leaving 6 bases unmatched. This CDR3 contains 14 residues. Germline loops: CDR1 SGHRS, CDR2 YFSETQ. In nucleotides, the CDR3 is TGCGCCAGCAGCTTGGTCGGACTAGTCGGCGAGCAGTACTTC. Protein product: CASSLVGLVGEQYF. The full variable domain, completed using reference TRBV5-1 and TRBJ2-7, is KAGVTQTPRYLIKTRGQQVTLSCSPISGHRSVSWYQQTPGQGLQFLFEYFSETQRNKGNFPGRFSGRQFSNSRSEMNVSTLELGDSALYLCASSLVGLVGEQYFGPGTRLTVT.

The CDR3 DNA reads as TGTGCCAGCAGTCTTTCAGGGGGCGTGGGGGATCAGCCCCAGCATTTT. It codes for CASSLSGGVGDQPQHF. J is TRBJ1-5 and V is TRBV28; 8 nucleotides match TRBD1. Germline CDR1 is MDHEN and CDR2 is SYDVKM. The V and J ends lost 5 bases and 5 bases, in that order; junction bases with no gene match: 11. CDR3 length: 16 amino acids.

This clone appeared a few times. V usage is TRBV7-9 and J usage is TRBJ2-1; a weak D match, TRBD1 (6 bases). The germline V and J ends were trimmed by 5 bases and 9 bases, with 26 bases remaining between them. CDR3 length equals 17 residues. The V gene's germline CDR1 is SEHNR and CDR2 FQNEAQ (reference sequence). CDR3 sequence: CASSLPPGTPEAGEQFF. CDR3 sequence (DNA): TGTGCCAGCAGCCTCCCCCCCGGGACACCGGAGGCTGGTGAGCAGTTCTTC.

This clone was picked up a small number of times. The chain employs TRBV5-4 and TRBJ2-7; 7 bases map to TRBD2. The V gene end was trimmed by 3 bases and the J gene end by 1 base; junction bases not matched to a gene: 10. Germline CDR1 and CDR2: SGHNT and YYREEE (reference sequence). This CDR3 comprises 16 residues. The DNA of the CDR3 is TGTGCCAGCAGCTCGGGAGCGGGAATAAATTCCTACGAGCAGTACTTC. This codes for CASSSGAGINSYEQYF.

Points on this clone: Within the sample, other DNA sequences also encode this same CDR3. The V gene is TRBV5-1, the J gene TRBJ1-5, with D possibly matching TRBD1 (5 bases). The germline V gene has CDR1 SGHRS and CDR2 YFSETQ. The CDR3 is made up of 14 amino acids. The germline V and J ends were trimmed by 0 bases and 2 bases, with 6 bases remaining between them. The CDR3 is CASSLVGGNQPQHF. For the CDR3, the DNA is TGCGCCAGCAGCTTGGTAGGGGGCAATCAGCCCCAGCATTTT.

The V call is TRBV7-2, the J call TRBJ2-3, with TRBD2 identical over 9 bases. V lost 10 bases to trimming and J lost 3 bases; unmatched junction nucleotides: 11. The CDR3 spans 15 residues. CDR1 SGHTA and CDR2 FQGNSA come from the germline V gene. The CDR3 loop reads CATANSGRETDTQYF. CDR3 DNA sequence: TGTGCCACCGCAAATAGCGGGAGAGAAACAGATACGCAGTATTTT. Drawing the rest from reference TRBV7-2 and TRBJ2-3, the complete variable domain is GAGVSQSPSNKVTEKGKDVELRCDPISGHTALYWYRQSLGQGLEFLIYFQGNSAPDKSGLPSDRFSAERTGGSVSTLTIQRTQQEDSAVYLCATANSGRETDTQYFGPGTRLTVL.

This clone was found once. The chain is built from TRBV15 and TRBJ1-4; D ambiguous. V dropped 4 bases and J dropped 2 bases, with 11 bases sitting between them. Germline CDR1 and CDR2: LNHNV and YYDKDF (reference sequence). This CDR3 spans 15 amino acids. The CDR3 nucleotides are TGTGCCACCAGCAATAAGGGAGGCACTAATGAAAAACTGTTTTTT. Translating it yields CATSNKGGTNEKLFF.

The J gene is TRBJ2-1, the V gene TRBV7-2, with TRBD1 identical over 7 bases. This CDR3 comprises 11 residues. The trim removed 3 bases at V and 16 bases at J, leaving 6 bases unmatched. The germline V gene encodes CDR1 SGHTA and CDR2 FQGNSA. DNA of the CDR3: TGTGCCAGCAGCTTTGGACAGGCGAGATTCTTC. Residues: CASSFGQARFF. Full variable domain (rest looked up from reference TRBV7-2 and TRBJ2-1): GAGVSQSPSNKVTEKGKDVELRCDPISGHTALYWYRQSLGQGLEFLIYFQGNSAPDKSGLPSDRFSAERTGGSVSTLTIQRTQQEDSAVYLCASSFGQARFFGPGTRLTVL.

The chain uses TRBV12-3 or TRBV12-4 and TRBJ2-1; D gene ambiguous. Between the trimmed V and J ends, which lost 6 bases and 9 bases, there was a span of 15 bases. The CDR3 runs 13 residues. The chain's CDR3 is CASSYNRQFEQFF. CDR3 nucleotide sequence: TGTGCCAGCAGCTATAATCGACAATTTGAGCAGTTCTTC.

The genes are TRBV28 and TRBJ2-7; 9 bases line up with TRBD1. Germline loops: CDR1 MDHEN, CDR2 SYDVKM. This CDR3 is built from 16 residues. Trimming at V came to 6 bases and at J to 1 base, leaving 10 bases not matched to a gene. CDR3 loop: CASRPYRGRRSYEQYF. The CDR3 DNA reads TGTGCCAGCAGGCCTTACAGGGGGCGTAGGTCCTACGAGCAGTACTTC.

This chain uses TRBV10-2 with TRBJ2-5; 8 bases line up with TRBD2. The length of the CDR3 is 16 residues. Germline V gene sequence: CDR1 WSHSY, CDR2 SAAADI. V lost 2 bases, J lost 4 bases, and 9 bases stayed unmatched. The CDR3 DNA follows: TGCGCCAGCAGTGAGAGACTAGCGTATCTTGGAGAGACCCAGTACTTC. Translation: CASSERLAYLGETQYF.

The chain has TRBV19 and TRBJ2-1; D is unresolved. The V gene lost 5 bases and the J gene lost 3 bases, with 8 bases spanning the gap. The CDR3 is made up of 13 amino acids. Germline V gene lookup returns CDR1 LNHDA and CDR2 SQIVND (reference sequence). The CDR3 sequence: CASSPNNYNEQFF. For the CDR3, the DNA is TGTGCCAGTAGTCCAAACAACTACAATGAGCAGTTCTTC.

The count of this clone is one. V and J are TRBV7-9 and TRBJ2-1, with TRBD2 matching over 13 bases. The CDR3 consists of 15 residues. Germline CDR1 reads SEHNR; CDR2 reads FQNEAQ (reference sequence). Trimming at V came to 5 bases and at J to 9 bases, leaving 7 bases not matched to a gene. The CDR3 bases are TGTGCCAGCAGCCCGGGACTAGCGGGATCGAGTGAGCAGTTCTTC. Encoded protein: CASSPGLAGSSEQFF.

This sequence joins TRBV19 and TRBJ2-1, with D tentatively TRBD2 (5 bases). CDR1 is LNHDA and CDR2 is SQIVND in the germline V gene (reference sequence). Trimming removed 8 bases at V and 7 bases at J, with 24 bases between. The CDR3 spans 16 residues. The CDR3 coding sequence is TGTGCCAGTGATCGCCGGTCAGAGGGAATTAGGAATGAGCAGTTCTTC. Amino acid sequence: CASDRRSEGIRNEQFF.

The chain recombines TRBV6-5 with TRBJ2-5, with 7 bases that match TRBD2. V lost 2 bases, J lost 4 bases, and 4 bases stayed unmatched. The germline CDR1 and CDR2 sequences are MNHEY and SVGAGI. The CDR3 contains 14 residues. CDR3 residues: CASSYEAGRETQYF. The CDR3 DNA sequence: TGTGCCAGCAGTTACGAAGCGGGGAGAGAGACCCAGTACTTC.

Here the CDR3 DNA reads TGTGCCAGTAGTATAGGGAGCAAAAACATTCAGTACTTC. It specifies CASSIGSKNIQYF. The chain joins TRBV19 to TRBJ2-4; the D is unclear. Germline CDR1 LNHDA, CDR2 SQIVND (reference sequence). The CDR3 has 13 amino acids. The germline V and J ends were trimmed by 1 base and 3 bases, with 4 bases remaining between them. The full variable domain, its missing parts supplied by reference TRBV19 and TRBJ2-4, is DGGITQSPKYLFRKEGQNVTLSCEQNLNHDAMYWYRQDPGQGLRLIYYSQIVNDFQKGDIAEGYSVSREKKESFPLTVTSAQKNPTAFYLCASSIGSKNIQYFGAGTRLSVL.

The J gene is TRBJ2-4, the V gene TRBV5-8; maybe TRBD2 (6 bases). With 4 bases removed from V and 0 bases from J, the gap between germline ends came to 11 bases. The CDR3 runs to 15 residues. From germline, CDR1 is SGHTS and CDR2 YDEGEE. The CDR3 loop reads CASSQGLRAKNIQYF. The DNA of the CDR3 is TGTGCCAGCAGCCAGGGACTCAGAGCCAAAAACATTCAGTACTTC.

This clone was picked up a small number of times. The chain combines TRBV28 with TRBJ1-3; D may be TRBD1 (6 bases). The CDR3 extends over 14 amino acids. CDR1 is MDHEN and CDR2 is SYDVKM in the germline V gene. V was pared by 4 bases and J by 8 bases, with 15 bases between. The CDR3 bases are TGTGCCAGCAGTTCCCCGCAGGGGCCGGACACCATATATTTT. This sequence encodes CASSSPQGPDTIYF. Full variable domain (missing parts from reference TRBV28 and TRBJ1-3): DVKVTQSSRYLVKRTGEKVFLECVQDMDHENMFWYRQDPGLGLRLIYFSYDVKMKEKGDIPEGYSVSREKKERFSLILESASTNQTSMYLCASSSPQGPDTIYFGEGSWLTVV.

This chain connects TRBV7-2 to TRBJ2-3, with D possibly being TRBD2 (5 bases). The CDR3 spans 15 residues. The V and J ends lost 5 bases and 7 bases respectively, with 19 bases between them. Per the germline V gene, CDR1 is SGHTA and CDR2 is FQGNSA. The CDR3 sequence is CASSPGPGSPYTQYF. The DNA of the CDR3 is TGTGCCAGCAGCCCTGGGCCGGGGTCCCCTTATACGCAGTATTTT.

The V call is TRBV7-3, the J call TRBJ1-2, with D maybe TRBD1 (6 bases). This CDR3 spans 13 amino acids. The V gene lost 5 bases and the J gene lost 7 bases, with 14 bases spanning the gap. From germline, CDR1 is SGHTA and CDR2 FQGTGA. CDR3 nucleotides: TGTGCCAGCAGCGAACAGGGAGTCCGTGGCTACACCTTC. As protein: CASSEQGVRGYTF.

The chain is built from TRBV30 and TRBJ1-2, with 7 positions matching TRBD1. The germline V gene has CDR1 GTSNPN and CDR2 SVGIG (reference sequence). The V gene end was trimmed by 4 bases and the J gene end by 8 bases; junction bases not matched to a gene: 19. The CDR3 is made up of 16 amino acids. CDR3 sequence reads: CAWNSPHRGQPGGYTF. CDR3 DNA: TGTGCCTGGAATTCTCCCCACAGGGGTCAACCGGGGGGCTACACCTTC. The entire variable domain, with the rest obtained from reference TRBV30 and TRBJ1-2, is as follows: SQTIHQWPATLVQPVGSPLSLECTVEGTSNPNLYWYRQAAGRGLQLLFYSVGIGQISSEVPQNLSASRPQDRQFILSSKKLLLSDSGFYLCAWNSPHRGQPGGYTFGSGTRLTVV.

V is TRBV30 and J is TRBJ2-2, with 8 bases aligning to TRBD1. Germline V CDR1 and CDR2: GTSNPN, SVGIG (reference sequence). The CDR3 totals 15 residues. The ends lost 3 bases at V and 1 base at J; junction bases unmatched: 4. The CDR3 is CAWRTGTGNTGELFF. CDR3 bases: TGTGCCTGGAGAACCGGGACAGGGAACACCGGGGAGCTGTTTTTT.